This is a list of T cell receptor beta chains from one sample in a study of beta chain features in type 1 diabetes. Sequencing was performed with immunoSEQ multiplex PCR; in TCRdb, only in-frame clones are kept and a portion is missing. The data contain about 900,000 clones, roughly a sixth of them singletons. Source material: naive CD4+ T cells from blood. These receptors came from a woman younger than 30 in good health. Each CDR3 is given with its conserved first and last residue. The order of the fields is J gene, V gene, D gene, clone size, CDR3 protein, CDR3 DNA. A D gene is named only where the DNA matches it firmly. Not every row has a clone size; where given, it reads once, few, many or a size class.

J: TRBJ2-7; V: TRBV5-4; D: TRBD2; size: few; CDR3: CASSLVRGSNYEQYF; DNA: TGTGCCAGCAGCTTGGTTCGCGGGAGTAACTACGAGCAGTACTTC
J: TRBJ1-5; V: TRBV4-2; D: -; size: few; CDR3: CASSQNRDGYQPQHF; DNA: TGTGCCAGCAGCCAGAATAGGGACGGCTATCAGCCCCAGCATTTT
J: TRBJ2-5; V: TRBV5-6; D: TRBD2; size: -; CDR3: CASSFRGLARDQETQYF; DNA: TGTGCCAGCAGCTTTCGTGGACTAGCGCGAGACCAAGAGACCCAGTACTTC
J: TRBJ2-3; V: TRBV11-2; D: TRBD2; size: once; CDR3: CASSFGLVRGTYTQYF; DNA: TGTGCCAGCAGCTTCGGACTAGTTCGAGGGACCTATACGCAGTATTTT
J: TRBJ1-5; V: TRBV6-5; D: TRBD1; size: once; CDR3: CASRGQGVSQPQHF; DNA: TGTGCCAGCAGAGGACAGGGGGTGAGTCAGCCCCAGCATTTT
J: TRBJ1-2; V: TRBV28; D: -; size: few; CDR3: CASSLETRSEGYTF; DNA: TGTGCCAGCAGTTTAGAGACCCGGAGCGAGGGCTACACCTTC
J: TRBJ2-1; V: TRBV18; D: -; size: few; CDR3: CASSRIIGTSDNEQFF; DNA: TGTGCCAGCTCACGTATAATCGGGACAAGCGACAATGAGCAGTTCTTC
J: TRBJ1-1; V: TRBV28; D: -; size: few; CDR3: CASLNRDEAFF; DNA: TGTGCCAGCCTAAACAGAGATGAAGCTTTCTTT
J: TRBJ1-1; V: TRBV18; D: -; size: once; CDR3: CASSPKQGVLNTEAFF; DNA: TGTGCCAGCTCACCCAAGCAGGGTGTCCTTAACACTGAAGCTTTCTTT
J: TRBJ1-1; V: TRBV6-5; D: -; size: once; CDR3: CASSLIRGTEAFF; DNA: TGTGCCAGCAGTTTAATCCGGGGAACTGAAGCTTTCTTT
J: TRBJ1-5; V: TRBV27; D: TRBD1; size: few; CDR3: CASSLRQGVQPQHF; DNA: TGTGCCAGCAGTTTACGGCAGGGGGTTCAGCCCCAGCATTTT
J: TRBJ2-1; V: TRBV11-3; D: -; size: -; CDR3: CASSLGFNNEQFF; DNA: TGTGCCAGCAGCTTAGGGTTCAACAATGAGCAGTTCTTC
J: TRBJ2-3; V: TRBV11-2; D: TRBD1; size: -; CDR3: CASSSEGQRSLSQYF; DNA: TGTGCCAGCAGCTCCGAGGGACAGCGGTCCCTTTCGCAGTATTTT
J: TRBJ2-7; V: TRBV5-6; D: TRBD2; size: few; CDR3: CASSLPMQAGGPRHEQYF; DNA: TGTGCCAGCAGCTTGCCAATGCAAGCGGGAGGGCCACGACACGAGCAGTACTTC
J: TRBJ2-5; V: TRBV9; D: TRBD2; size: -; CDR3: CASSVAGGKRETQYF; DNA: TGTGCCAGCAGCGTAGCGGGAGGGAAAAGAGAGACCCAGTACTTC
J: TRBJ2-7; V: TRBV5-5; D: TRBD2; size: -; CDR3: CASSYIGTSGKYEQYF; DNA: TGTGCCAGCAGCTATATCGGGACTAGCGGGAAATACGAGCAGTACTTC
J: TRBJ2-3; V: TRBV29-1; D: TRBD2; size: few; CDR3: CSVRGLWLAGGPSTDTQYF; DNA: TGCAGCGTCCGAGGCCTTTGGCTAGCGGGAGGGCCGAGCACAGATACGCAGTATTTT
J: TRBJ2-1; V: TRBV7-9; D: -; size: few; CDR3: CASSLANGLSYEQFF; DNA: TGTGCCAGCAGCTTAGCGAACGGACTATCGTATGAGCAGTTCTTC
J: TRBJ2-1; V: TRBV7-9; D: TRBD1; size: -; CDR3: CASSPKLWDRNNEQFF; DNA: TGTGCCAGCAGCCCGAAGCTCTGGGACAGAAACAATGAGCAGTTCTTC
J: TRBJ2-1; V: TRBV27; D: TRBD2; size: few; CDR3: CASSLRPGLAANEQFF; DNA: TGTGCCAGCAGTTTACGACCGGGACTAGCGGCCAATGAGCAGTTCTTC
J: TRBJ1-5; V: TRBV7-9; D: -; size: few; CDR3: CASSLIRAGSYSNQPQHF; DNA: TGTGCCAGCAGCTTAATACGCGCAGGGAGTTATAGCAATCAGCCCCAGCATTTT
J: TRBJ1-5; V: TRBV2; D: TRBD1; size: -; CDR3: CASRETGMGNQPQHF; DNA: TGTGCCAGCAGAGAGACAGGGATGGGCAATCAGCCCCAGCATTTT
J: TRBJ2-7; V: TRBV21-1; D: -; size: few; CDR3: CASSSDRGTFFYEQYF; DNA: TGTGCCAGCAGCAGCGACAGGGGGACTTTTTTCTACGAGCAGTACTTC
J: TRBJ2-3; V: TRBV29-1; D: TRBD1; size: few; CDR3: CSVAGGASDTQYF; DNA: TGCAGCGTTGCAGGGGGCGCATCAGATACGCAGTATTTT
J: TRBJ1-5; V: TRBV6-6; D: -; size: few; CDR3: CASSPGRLANQPQHF; DNA: TGTGCCAGCAGCCCAGGACGTCTAGCTAATCAGCCCCAGCATTTT
J: TRBJ2-1; V: TRBV11-2; D: -; size: -; CDR3: CASSLVPSYNEQFF; DNA: TGTGCCAGCAGCTTGGTCCCCTCTTACAATGAGCAGTTCTTC
J: TRBJ2-7; V: TRBV19; D: -; size: once; CDR3: CASNLQGLVSRGEQYF; DNA: TGTGCCAGTAACCTACAGGGCCTTGTCTCTCGAGGCGAGCAGTACTTC
J: TRBJ2-6; V: TRBV28; D: TRBD2; size: -; CDR3: CASRVAGATGANVLTF; DNA: TGTGCCAGCAGAGTGGCGGGAGCTACTGGGGCCAACGTCCTGACTTTC
J: TRBJ2-7; V: TRBV6-5; D: TRBD2; size: few; CDR3: CASSSGTSNYEQYF; DNA: TGTGCCAGCAGCTCCGGGACTAGCAACTACGAGCAGTACTTC
J: TRBJ2-1; V: TRBV5-4; D: TRBD2; size: -; CDR3: CASSLGGSGAYNEQFF; DNA: TGTGCCAGCAGCTTGGGCGGGAGCGGGGCCTACAATGAGCAGTTCTTC
J: TRBJ2-5; V: TRBV19; D: -; size: -; CDR3: CASSNQGTETQYF; DNA: TGTGCCAGTAGTAATCAGGGTACGGAGACCCAGTACTTC
J: TRBJ2-2; V: TRBV5-1; D: -; size: few; CDR3: CASSLDDANTGELFF; DNA: TGCGCCAGCAGCTTGGACGACGCGAACACCGGGGAGCTGTTTTTT
J: TRBJ2-1; V: TRBV25-1; D: TRBD1; size: few; CDR3: CASSDRGPVNEQFF; DNA: TGTGCCAGCAGTGACAGGGGGCCTGTAAATGAGCAGTTCTTC
J: TRBJ2-1; V: TRBV2; D: TRBD2; size: -; CDR3: CASSWLAGRGEQFF; DNA: TGTGCCAGCAGCTGGTTAGCGGGTCGGGGGGAGCAGTTCTTC
J: TRBJ2-1; V: TRBV10-3; D: TRBD1; size: -; CDR3: CAISPGQEQFF; DNA: TGTGCCATCAGCCCGGGACAGGAGCAGTTCTTC
J: TRBJ1-1; V: TRBV6-6; D: -; size: -; CDR3: CASSSNTEAFF; DNA: TGTGCCAGCAGTTCGAACACTGAAGCTTTCTTT
J: TRBJ2-2; V: TRBV27; D: TRBD1; size: -; CDR3: CASTLRTGGGELFF; DNA: TGTGCCAGCACCTTAAGGACAGGGGGCGGGGAGCTGTTTTTT
J: TRBJ1-2; V: TRBV29-1; D: -; size: few; CDR3: CSVGSGTEWDGYTF; DNA: TGCAGCGTTGGCTCCGGGACCGAGTGGGATGGCTACACCTTC
J: TRBJ2-7; V: TRBV28; D: -; size: -; CDR3: CASKETYEQYF; DNA: TGTGCCAGTAAGGAAACCTACGAGCAGTACTTC
J: TRBJ2-7; V: TRBV28; D: TRBD1; size: -; CDR3: CASSWGTGTSYEQYF; DNA: TGTGCCAGCAGTTGGGGGACAGGGACCTCCTACGAGCAGTACTTC
J: TRBJ1-1; V: TRBV7-2; D: -; size: few; CDR3: CASSWMENTEAFF; DNA: TGTGCCAGCAGCTGGATGGAGAACACTGAAGCTTTCTTT
J: TRBJ2-7; V: TRBV15; D: -; size: -; CDR3: CATSERLVEWQYF; DNA: TGTGCCACCAGCGAGAGATTAGTGGAATGGCAGTACTTC
J: TRBJ2-3; V: TRBV5-1; D: -; size: -; CDR3: CASSFEPHTDTQYF; DNA: TGCGCCAGCAGCTTCGAACCACACACAGATACGCAGTATTTT
J: TRBJ2-7; V: TRBV28; D: -; size: -; CDR3: CASRPQGVHEQYF; DNA: TGTGCCAGCAGACCACAGGGAGTCCACGAGCAGTACTTC
J: TRBJ1-5; V: TRBV19; D: -; size: -; CDR3: CASKRDIGNQPQHF; DNA: TGTGCCAGTAAACGGGACATCGGCAATCAGCCCCAGCATTTT
J: TRBJ2-7; V: TRBV4-1; D: TRBD2; size: -; CDR3: CASSRGPSLGGSSYEQYF; DNA: TGCGCCAGCAGCCGGGGACCGTCCCTGGGGGGGAGCTCCTACGAGCAGTACTTC
J: TRBJ1-5; V: TRBV6-6; D: TRBD1; size: -; CDR3: CASKPGQGRQPQHF; DNA: TGTGCCAGCAAACCGGGACAGGGGCGGCAGCCCCAGCATTTT
J: TRBJ2-7; V: TRBV19; D: TRBD1; size: -; CDR3: CASRENLSGTAPSYEQYF; DNA: TGTGCCAGTAGAGAAAATCTTTCAGGGACAGCTCCCTCCTACGAGCAGTACTTC
J: TRBJ2-5; V: TRBV7-2; D: TRBD1; size: few; CDR3: CASSLMGHRGRETQYF; DNA: TGTGCCAGCAGCCTTATGGGGCACAGGGGCCGTGAGACCCAGTACTTC
J: TRBJ2-2; V: TRBV7-6; D: -; size: -; CDR3: CASSYGAIGELFF; DNA: TGTGCCAGCAGCTACGGGGCGATCGGGGAGCTGTTTTTT